This T cell receptor beta chain is from a study of cytomegalovirus exposure and HLA in healthy donors. Whole-study findings and limits: The productive fraction for most TCR beta V segments was about 87% or about 30% in an earlier analysis. A later analysis found common viral pathogens apparently linked to several of the most significant clusters. Rarity marked most TCR sequences, yet some public TCRs occurred in many donors. Confirmation was obtained in vitro that a few CMV-associated chains are specific for CMV antigens.

This clone turned up a few times. Its antigen is undetermined. The PCR employed 60 Vbeta primers together with 13 Jbeta primers. This table comes from immunoSEQ multiplex PCR, and its TCRdb copy is limited to in-frame clones, with some not included. The table records around 160,000 clones, approximately 78% of them present only once. Trimming removed 6 bases from V and 1 base from J, with 12 bases in between. In germline, CDR1 is WSHSY, CDR2 SAAADI. The CDR3 is 14 amino acids. The rearrangement links TRBV10-2 to TRBJ1-2; TRBD1 might be the D (5 bases). Specimen: PBMCs. The TCR was taken from a man aged 40-49 years in good health and CMV-seropositive. CDR3 residues: CASSRVGDNYGYTF. CDR3 nucleotide sequence: TGCGCCAGCAGCAGGGTTGGGGATAACTATGGCTACACCTTC.